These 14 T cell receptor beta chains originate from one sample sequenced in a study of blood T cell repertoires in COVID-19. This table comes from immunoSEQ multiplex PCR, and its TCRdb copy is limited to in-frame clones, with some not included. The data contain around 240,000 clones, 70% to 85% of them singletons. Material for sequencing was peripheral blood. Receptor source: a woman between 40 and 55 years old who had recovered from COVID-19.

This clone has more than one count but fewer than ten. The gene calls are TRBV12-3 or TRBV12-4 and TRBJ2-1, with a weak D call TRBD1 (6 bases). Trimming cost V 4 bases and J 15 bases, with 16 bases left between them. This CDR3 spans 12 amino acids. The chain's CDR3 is CASSSQTGLPFF. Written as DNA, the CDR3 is TGTGCCAGCAGTTCTCAAACAGGGTTGCCGTTCTTC.

The CDR3 DNA follows: TGTGCCAGCAGCGACGCGATCGGCGGGTCCTATGGCTACACCTTC. It encodes CASSDAIGGSYGYTF. The rearrangement joins TRBV5-5 to TRBJ1-2, with D unclear. The CDR3 is 15 residues long. Germline values: CDR1 SGHKS, CDR2 YYEKEE (reference sequence). The V and J ends lost 4 bases and 4 bases respectively, with 17 bases between them. The variable domain in full, completed from reference TRBV5-5 and TRBJ1-2, reads DAGVTQSPTHLIKTRGQQVTLRCSPISGHKSVSWYQQVLGQGPQFIFQYYEKEERGRGNFPDRFSARQFPNYSSELNVNALLLGDSALYLCASSDAIGGSYGYTFGSGTRLTVV.

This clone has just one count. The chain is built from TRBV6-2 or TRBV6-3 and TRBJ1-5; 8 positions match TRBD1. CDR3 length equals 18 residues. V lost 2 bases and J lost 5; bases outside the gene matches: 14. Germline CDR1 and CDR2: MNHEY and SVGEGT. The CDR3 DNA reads TGTGCCAGCAGTTACGGTTCAGGGGGCGCGGAGCAATATCAGCCCCAGCATTTT. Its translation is CASSYGSGGAEQYQPQHF.

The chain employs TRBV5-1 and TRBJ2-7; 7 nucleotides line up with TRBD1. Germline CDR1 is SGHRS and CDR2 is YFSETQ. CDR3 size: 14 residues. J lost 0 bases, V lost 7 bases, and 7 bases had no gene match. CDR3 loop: CASAEGDSSYEQYF. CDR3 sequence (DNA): TGCGCCAGCGCTGAGGGGGACAGCTCCTACGAGCAGTACTTC.

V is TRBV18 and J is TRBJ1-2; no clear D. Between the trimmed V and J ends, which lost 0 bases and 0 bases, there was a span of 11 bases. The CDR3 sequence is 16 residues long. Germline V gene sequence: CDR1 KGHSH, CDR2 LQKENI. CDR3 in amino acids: CASSPPGDLTNYGYTF. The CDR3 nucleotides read TGTGCCAGCTCACCACCGGGAGACCTTACTAACTATGGCTACACCTTC.

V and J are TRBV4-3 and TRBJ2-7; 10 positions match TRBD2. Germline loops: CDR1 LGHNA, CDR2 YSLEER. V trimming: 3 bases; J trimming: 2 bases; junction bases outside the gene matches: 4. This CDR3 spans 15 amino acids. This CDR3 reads CASSQRSGGAYEQYF. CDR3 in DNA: TGCGCCAGCAGCCAGAGAAGCGGGGGGGCCTACGAGCAGTACTTC.

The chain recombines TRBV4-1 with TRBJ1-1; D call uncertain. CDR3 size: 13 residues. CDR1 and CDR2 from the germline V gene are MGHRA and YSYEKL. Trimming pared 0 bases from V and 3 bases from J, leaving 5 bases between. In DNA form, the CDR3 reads TGCGCCAGCAGCCAAGATTCGGACACTGAAGCTTTCTTT. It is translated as CASSQDSDTEAFF.

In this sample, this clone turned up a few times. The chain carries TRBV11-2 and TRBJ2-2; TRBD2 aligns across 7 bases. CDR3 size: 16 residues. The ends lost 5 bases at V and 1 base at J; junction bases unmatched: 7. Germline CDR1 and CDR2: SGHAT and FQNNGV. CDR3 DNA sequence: TGTGCCAGCAGCCCTTCGAAGCGGGGGAACACCGGGGAGCTGTTTTTT. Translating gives CASSPSKRGNTGELFF.

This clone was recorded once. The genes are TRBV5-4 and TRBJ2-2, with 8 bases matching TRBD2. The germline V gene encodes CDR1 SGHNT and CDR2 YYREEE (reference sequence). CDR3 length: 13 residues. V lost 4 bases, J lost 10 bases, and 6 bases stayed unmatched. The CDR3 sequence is CASSATAGEELFF. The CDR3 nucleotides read TGTGCCAGCAGCGCGACAGCGGGGGAGGAGCTGTTTTTT. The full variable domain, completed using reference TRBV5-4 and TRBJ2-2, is ETGVTQSPTHLIKTRGQQVTLRCSSQSGHNTVSWYQQALGQGPQFIFQYYREEENGRGNFPPRFSGLQFPNYSSELNVNALELDDSALYLCASSATAGEELFFGEGSRLTVL.

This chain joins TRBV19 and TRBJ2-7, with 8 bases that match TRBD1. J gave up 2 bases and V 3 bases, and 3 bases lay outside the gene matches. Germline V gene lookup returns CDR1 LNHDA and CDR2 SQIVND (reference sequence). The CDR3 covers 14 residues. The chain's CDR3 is CASSIRTGTYEQYF. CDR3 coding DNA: TGTGCCAGTAGTATCCGGACAGGGACCTACGAGCAGTACTTC.

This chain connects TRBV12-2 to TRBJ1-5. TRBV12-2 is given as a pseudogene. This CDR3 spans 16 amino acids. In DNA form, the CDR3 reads TGTGCAAGTCGCTTAGCGCGGGACGACGAAGAGCAGCCCCAGCATTTT. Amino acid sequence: CASRLARDDEEQPQHF.

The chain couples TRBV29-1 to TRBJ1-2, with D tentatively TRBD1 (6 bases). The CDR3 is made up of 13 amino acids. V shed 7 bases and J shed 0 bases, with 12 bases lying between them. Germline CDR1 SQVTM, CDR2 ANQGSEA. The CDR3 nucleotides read TGCAGCGCCGTGACAGGACCTAACTATGGCTACACCTTC. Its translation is CSAVTGPNYGYTF.

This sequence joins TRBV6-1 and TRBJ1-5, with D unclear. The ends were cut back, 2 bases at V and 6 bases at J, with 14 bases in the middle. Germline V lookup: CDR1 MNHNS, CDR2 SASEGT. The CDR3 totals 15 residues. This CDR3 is CASSESLGEAQPQHF. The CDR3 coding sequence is TGTGCCAGCAGTGAAAGTCTTGGGGAGGCTCAGCCCCAGCATTTT.

The CDR3 nucleotides read TGTGCCAGTCTTTGGACAGGGGGAGACTCCTACAATGAGCAGTTCTTC. This sequence encodes CASLWTGGDSYNEQFF. The chain combines TRBV6-6 with TRBJ2-1; 10 bases match TRBD1. Germline CDR1 and CDR2: MNHNY and SVGAGI (reference sequence). The CDR3 sequence is 16 residues long. J was trimmed by 0 bases and V by 9 bases; bases with no gene match: 8.